The sequence of this TCR beta chain was determined in a study of beta chain features in type 1 diabetes. From germline, CDR1 is LNHNV and CDR2 YYDKDF (reference sequence). CDR3 length: 15 residues. Trimming took 4 bases from V and 0 from J, leaving 13 bases between them. Reverse transcribing all isolated RNA meant expressed TCRB transcripts were sequenced. Assay: immunoSEQ multiplex PCR; the TCRdb copy retains only in-frame clones and omits some. The sample lists under 400,000 clones; 10% to 15% were seen once. The receptor comes from a man aged 18 to 29 in good health. Sequencing was carried out using naive CD4+ T cells from blood. This rearrangement joins TRBV15 to TRBJ2-7; maybe TRBD1 (6 bases). The CDR3 region is CATSIHRELSYEQYF. The CDR3 DNA follows: TGTGCCACCAGCATACACAGGGAACTCTCCTACGAGCAGTACTTC.